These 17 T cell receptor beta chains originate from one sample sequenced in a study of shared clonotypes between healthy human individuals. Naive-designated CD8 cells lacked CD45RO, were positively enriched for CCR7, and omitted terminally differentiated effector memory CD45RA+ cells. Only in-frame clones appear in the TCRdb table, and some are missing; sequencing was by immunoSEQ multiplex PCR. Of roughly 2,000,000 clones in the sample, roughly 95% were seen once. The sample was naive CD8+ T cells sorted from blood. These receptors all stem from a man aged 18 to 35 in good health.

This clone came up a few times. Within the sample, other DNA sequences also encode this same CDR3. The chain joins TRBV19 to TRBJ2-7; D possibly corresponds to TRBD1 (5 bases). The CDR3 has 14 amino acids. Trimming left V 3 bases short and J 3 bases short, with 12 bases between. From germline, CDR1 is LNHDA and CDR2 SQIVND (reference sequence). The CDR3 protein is CASSMGLGVYEQYF. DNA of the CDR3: TGTGCCAGTAGTATGGGGCTTGGCGTCTACGAGCAGTACTTC.

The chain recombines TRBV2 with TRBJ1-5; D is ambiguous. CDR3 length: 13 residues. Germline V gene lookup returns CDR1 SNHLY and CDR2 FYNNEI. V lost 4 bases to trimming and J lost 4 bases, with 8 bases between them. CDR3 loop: CASSVSYNQPQHF. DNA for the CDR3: TGTGCCAGCAGTGTTTCCTATAATCAGCCCCAGCATTTT.

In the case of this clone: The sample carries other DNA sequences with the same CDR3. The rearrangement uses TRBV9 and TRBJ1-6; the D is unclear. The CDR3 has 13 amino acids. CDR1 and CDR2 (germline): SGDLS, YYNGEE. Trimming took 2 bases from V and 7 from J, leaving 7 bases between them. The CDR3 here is CASSVDVNSPLHF. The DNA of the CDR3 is TGTGCCAGCAGCGTGGATGTAAATTCACCCCTCCACTTT.

Here the CDR3 reads CASRPSTGYEQYF. The CDR3, as DNA: TGTGCCAGCAGGCCCTCGACAGGGTACGAGCAGTACTTC. The rearrangement links TRBV5-4 to TRBJ2-7; 7 bases align to TRBD1. Per germline, CDR1 SGHNT and CDR2 YYREEE (reference sequence). The CDR3 length is 13 residues. J lost 4 bases, V lost 5 bases, and 6 bases had no gene match.

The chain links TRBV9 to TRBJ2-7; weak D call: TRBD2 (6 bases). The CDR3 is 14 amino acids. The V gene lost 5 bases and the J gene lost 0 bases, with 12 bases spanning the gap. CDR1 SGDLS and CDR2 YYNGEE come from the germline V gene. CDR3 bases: TGTGCCAGCAGTAGAGCGGGTGACTCCTACGAGCAGTACTTC. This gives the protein CASSRAGDSYEQYF.

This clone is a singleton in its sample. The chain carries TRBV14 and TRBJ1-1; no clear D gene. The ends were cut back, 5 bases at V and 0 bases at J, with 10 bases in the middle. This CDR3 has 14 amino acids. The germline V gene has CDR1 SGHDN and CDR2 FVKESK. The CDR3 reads CASSSGILNTEAFF. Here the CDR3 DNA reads TGTGCCAGCAGCTCCGGGATTTTGAACACTGAAGCTTTCTTT.

This CDR3 is CATVETSSYNEQFF. DNA of the CDR3: TGTGCCACTGTTGAGACGAGCTCCTACAATGAGCAGTTCTTC. V gene TRBV28 combines with J gene TRBJ2-1; D not certain. The CDR3 covers 14 residues. The germline V gene encodes CDR1 MDHEN and CDR2 SYDVKM. The V and J ends lost 10 bases and 0 bases respectively, with 13 bases between them.

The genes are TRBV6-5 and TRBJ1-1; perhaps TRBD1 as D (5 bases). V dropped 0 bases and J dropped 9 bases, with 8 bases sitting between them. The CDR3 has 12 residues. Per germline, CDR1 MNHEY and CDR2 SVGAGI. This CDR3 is CASSYSGEKAFF. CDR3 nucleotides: TGTGCCAGCAGTTACTCAGGGGAGAAAGCTTTCTTT.

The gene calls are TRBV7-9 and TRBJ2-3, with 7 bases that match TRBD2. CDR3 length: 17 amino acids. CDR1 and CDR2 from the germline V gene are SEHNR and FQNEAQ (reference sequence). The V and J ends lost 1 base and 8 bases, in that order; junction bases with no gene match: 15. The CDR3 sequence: CASSLGGAGDAMGTQYF. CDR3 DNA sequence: TGTGCCAGCAGCTTAGGAGGCGCGGGGGACGCAATGGGTACGCAGTATTTT.

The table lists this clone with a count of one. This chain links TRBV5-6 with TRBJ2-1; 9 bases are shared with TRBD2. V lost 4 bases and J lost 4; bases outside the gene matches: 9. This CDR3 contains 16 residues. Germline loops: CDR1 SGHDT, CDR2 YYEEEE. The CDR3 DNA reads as TGTGCCAGCAGCGACGTCGGGCTAGCGGGATACAATGAGCAGTTCTTC. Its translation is CASSDVGLAGYNEQFF.

This chain's CDR3 is CASSQIVQGSRSPLHF. In DNA, the CDR3 is TGCGCCAGCAGCCAAATCGTACAGGGGTCTCGATCACCCCTCCACTTT. The J gene is TRBJ1-6, the V gene TRBV4-1, with 7 nucleotides matching TRBD1. The CDR3 is made up of 16 amino acids. Trimming at V came to 2 bases and at J to 10 bases, leaving 11 bases not matched to a gene. Per germline, CDR1 MGHRA and CDR2 YSYEKL.

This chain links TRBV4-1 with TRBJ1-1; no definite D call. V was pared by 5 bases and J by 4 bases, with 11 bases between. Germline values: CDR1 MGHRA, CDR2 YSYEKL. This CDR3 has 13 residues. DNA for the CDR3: TGCGCCAGCAGCACTCAGGAAAGCACTGAAGCTTTCTTT. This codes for CASSTQESTEAFF.

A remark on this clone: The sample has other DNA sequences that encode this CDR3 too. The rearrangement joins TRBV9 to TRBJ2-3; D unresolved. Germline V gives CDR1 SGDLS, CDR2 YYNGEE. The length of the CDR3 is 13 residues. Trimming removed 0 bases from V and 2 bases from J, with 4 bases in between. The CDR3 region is CASSVVTTDTQYF. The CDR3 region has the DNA TGTGCCAGCAGCGTAGTAACCACAGATACGCAGTATTTT.

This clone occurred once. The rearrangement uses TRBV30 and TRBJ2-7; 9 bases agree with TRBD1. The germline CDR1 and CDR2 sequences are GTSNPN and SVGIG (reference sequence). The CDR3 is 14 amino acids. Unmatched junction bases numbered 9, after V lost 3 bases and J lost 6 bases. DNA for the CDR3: TGTGCCTGGAGCGAAGGACAGGGGAAGTCCGAGCAGTACTTC. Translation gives CAWSEGQGKSEQYF.

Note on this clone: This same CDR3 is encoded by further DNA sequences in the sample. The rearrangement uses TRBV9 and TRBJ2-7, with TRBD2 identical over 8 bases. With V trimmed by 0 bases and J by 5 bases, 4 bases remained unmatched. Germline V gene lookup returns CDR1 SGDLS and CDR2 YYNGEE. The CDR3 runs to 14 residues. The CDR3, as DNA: TGTGCCAGCAGCGTAGGCGGTAGCGGGAACGAGCAGTACTTC. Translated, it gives CASSVGGSGNEQYF.

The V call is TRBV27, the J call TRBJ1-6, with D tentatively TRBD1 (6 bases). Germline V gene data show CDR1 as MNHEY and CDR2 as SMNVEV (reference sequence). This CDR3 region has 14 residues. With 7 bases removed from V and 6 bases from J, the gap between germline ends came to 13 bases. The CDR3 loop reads CASNLQGTNSPLHF. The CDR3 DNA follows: TGTGCCAGCAACTTACAGGGAACTAATTCACCCCTCCACTTT.

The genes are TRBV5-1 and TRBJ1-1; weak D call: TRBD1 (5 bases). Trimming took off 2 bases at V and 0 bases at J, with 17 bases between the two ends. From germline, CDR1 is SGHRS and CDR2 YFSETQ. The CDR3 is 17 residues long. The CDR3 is CASSFGPGTSMNTEAFF. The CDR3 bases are TGCGCCAGCAGCTTCGGTCCCGGGACGTCGATGAACACTGAAGCTTTCTTT. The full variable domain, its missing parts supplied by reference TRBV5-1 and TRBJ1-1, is KAGVTQTPRYLIKTRGQQVTLSCSPISGHRSVSWYQQTPGQGLQFLFEYFSETQRNKGNFPGRFSGRQFSNSRSEMNVSTLELGDSALYLCASSFGPGTSMNTEAFFGQGTRLTVV.